This T cell receptor beta chain was found in a study of CD8+CD57+ T cells in acquired aplastic anemia. In the study overall: Sorted CD4+ and CD8+ cells yielded DNA averaging around 3.2 ug. In CD4+ cells, healthy donors produced an average of roughly 11 million reads.

In this sample, this clonotype turned up many times. Its antigen remains unknown. TCR beta VDJ and CDR3 were profiled, and genomic DNA was the template. Using its own MiXCR run on the reads, TCRdb lists one record per CDR3 protein. Of under 200,000 distinct CDR3 sequences in the sample, around 40% were seen once. Study conclusions and caveats: Common to patients and controls were 25 to 30 CD8+ CDR3 sequences.

V was clipped by 4 bases and J by 5 bases, with 20 bases between them. Germline CDR1 and CDR2: SGHVS and FQNEAQ. CDR3 length: 16 amino acids. The sequenced material came from sorted CD4+, CD8+, or CD8+CD57+ T cells (not recorded which) from PBMCs. The sequence was obtained from a human donor in good health. V is TRBV7-8 and J is TRBJ1-2; possible D gene TRBD1, 5 bases. CDR3 residues: CASSSRWAGLQYGYTF. CDR3 in DNA: TGTGCCAGCAGCTCGCGATGGGCAGGGCTTCAGTATGGCTACACCTTC.